The 2 T cell receptor beta chains below all came from one sample that was sequenced in a study of blood T cell repertoires in COVID-19. Some clones are missing from TCRdb's copy, which holds only in-frame ones; the method was immunoSEQ multiplex PCR. The data contain 290,000 or so clones, 75% to 85% of them seen just once; the ten biggest clones take up 4.5% to 6%. Sequencing was performed on peripheral blood. The receptors come from a man aged 45 to 65 with active or convalescent COVID-19.

The chain has TRBV9 and TRBJ2-3; 7 bases are shared with TRBD2. V dropped 3 bases and J dropped 1; count of bases not matched to a gene: 8. CDR1 and CDR2 from the germline V gene are SGDLS and YYNGEE. This CDR3 is built from 16 residues. CDR3 amino acids: CASSARLALRTDTQYF. The CDR3 coding sequence is TGTGCCAGCAGCGCCCGACTAGCACTCCGCACAGATACGCAGTATTTT.

The chain is built from TRBV3-1 (or the pseudogene TRBV3-2) and TRBJ1-4, with D possibly matching TRBD1 (6 bases). V was trimmed by 4 bases and J by 3 bases, leaving 24 bases between them. The CDR3 has 19 amino acids. In germline, CDR1 is LGHDT, CDR2 YNNKEL (reference sequence). The CDR3 here is CASSLPRGSIFSSNEKLFF. The CDR3 region has the DNA TGTGCCAGCAGCCTCCCCAGGGGAAGTATTTTCTCTTCTAATGAAAAACTGTTTTTT.